Here is one T cell receptor beta chain with its context. Antigen: not known. The junction does not match germline at one end; this may be a read error. This CDR3 comprises 13 residues. Germline CDR1 and CDR2: MNHEY and SMNVEV (reference sequence). The data derive from a study of cytomegalovirus exposure and HLA in healthy donors. Study-level results: Across donors, sequencing depth was assumed by presence/absence analyses to be roughly uniform. The authors later found TCR association rates varying by HLA locus, with DRB1 most and HLA-C fewest.

A multiplex PCR was run with 60 Vbeta primers and 13 Jbeta primers. Sequencing used immunoSEQ multiplex PCR; TCRdb keeps in-frame clones, though not all of them. The profile shows under 200,000 clones, more than 70% of them singletons. Sequencing was performed on PBMCs. This TCR was recovered from a male donor in good health and CMV-seronegative. The chain uses TRBV27 and TRBJ1-2; 12 bases match TRBD1. Here the CDR3 reads CASSGDRGHGYPF. In DNA form, the CDR3 reads TGTGCCAGCAGCGGGGACAGGGGGCATGGCTACCCCTTC.